Sequencing of this T cell receptor beta chain was carried out in a study of response to subunit inactivated influenza vaccine. Study-level results: Every seasonal influenza vaccination brings in few new T cells, the authors suggested.

As for this clonotype: Its antigen is undetermined.

Trimming removed 0 bases from V and 7 bases from J; junction bases left unmatched: 4. CDR1 and CDR2 (germline): SGHRS, YFSETQ. CDR3 length equals 15 residues. TCRdb itself ran the RT-PCR reads through MiXCR, one entry per CDR3 protein. Of fewer than 550,000 distinct CDR3 sequences listed, approximately 24% are singletons. The V call is TRBV5-1, the J call TRBJ2-1; 10 positions match TRBD2. This receptor was identified in a man in his fifties or sixties who received an inactivated influenza vaccine. The source was CD4+ T cells sorted from PBMCs, collected approximately 5 days after vaccination. Written as DNA, the CDR3 is TGCGCCAGCAGCTTGGCAGCGGGGGGGCTTAATGAGCAGTTCTTC. It is translated as CASSLAAGGLNEQFF.